The 26 T cell receptor beta chains below come from one sample, sequenced in a study of blood T cell repertoires in COVID-19 (dated by TCRdb to the early 2020s). Library generation was performed with the immunoSEQ multiplex PCR assay. This is the immuneACCESS table as TCRdb keeps it, with only in-frame sequences that have V and J called. A part of the clones is gone; compared with another copy, unresolved V genes explain less than half, and the rest is unexplained. The sample table lists about 190,000 clones, 88% of them with a count of one. The ten biggest clones cover about 6.3% of the sample. Specimen: peripheral blood. Receptors originate from a man aged 35 to 55 with active or convalescent COVID-19.

This sequence joins TRBV2 and TRBJ1-1; D unresolved. CDR1 SNHLY and CDR2 FYNNEI come from the germline V gene. V lost 1 base, J lost 6 bases, and 9 bases lay in between. CDR3 length: 13 residues. The chain's CDR3 is CASSEVRLAEAFF. In nucleotides, the CDR3 is TGTGCCAGCAGTGAAGTCCGGTTAGCTGAAGCTTTCTTT.

This rearrangement joins TRBV3-1 (or the pseudogene TRBV3-2) to TRBJ1-2, with D possibly TRBD1 on 6 matching bases. The V gene's germline CDR1 is LGHDT and CDR2 YNNKEL (reference sequence). Trimming stripped 3 bases from V and 2 bases from J, with 10 bases between. CDR3 length: 14 amino acids. The CDR3 spells CASSQAGGNYGYTF. DNA for the CDR3: TGTGCCAGCAGCCAGGCGGGGGGCAACTATGGCTACACCTTC.

The CDR3 is CASSEPAGSTDTQYF. The DNA of the CDR3 is TGTGCCAGCAGTGAACCGGCGGGGAGCACAGATACGCAGTATTTT. The chain is built from TRBV2 and TRBJ2-3; possibly TRBD2 for D (6 bases). This CDR3 comprises 15 residues. Trimming left V 2 bases short and J 0 bases short, with 9 bases between. Per germline, CDR1 SNHLY and CDR2 FYNNEI.

The chain carries TRBV6-4 and TRBJ1-6, with 9 positions matching TRBD1. Losses at the gene ends were 6 bases for V and 7 bases for J; bases not matched to a gene: 4. CDR1 MRHNA and CDR2 SNTAGT come from the germline V gene. This CDR3 has 14 amino acids. The CDR3 loop is CASRGQGLNSPLHF. DNA of the CDR3: TGTGCCAGCAGAGGACAGGGGTTAAATTCACCCCTCCACTTT.

The chain carries TRBV7-8 and TRBJ2-2, with D hard to call. V lost 5 bases and J lost 7, with 11 bases in between. Germline CDR1 SGHVS, CDR2 FQNEAQ. The CDR3 is 13 residues long. As DNA, the CDR3 is TGTGCCAGCAGCCACTCTAGAGTCGGGGAGCTGTTTTTT. Translated, it gives CASSHSRVGELFF.

This sequence joins TRBV9 and TRBJ2-1; tentative D call: TRBD2 (6 bases). CDR1 and CDR2 (germline): SGDLS, YYNGEE. V dropped 3 bases and J dropped 5 bases, with 12 bases sitting between them. The CDR3 is 14 amino acids. CDR3 amino acids: CASSAYGTHNEQFF. The CDR3 DNA follows: TGTGCCAGCAGCGCTTACGGGACTCACAATGAGCAGTTCTTC. Filled out from reference TRBV9 and TRBJ2-1, the complete variable domain reads DSGVTQTPKHLITATGQRVTLRCSPRSGDLSVYWYQQSLDQGLQFLIQYYNGEERAKGNILERFSAQQFPDLHSELNLSSLELGDSALYFCASSAYGTHNEQFFGPGTRLTVL.

V gene TRBV27 combines with J gene TRBJ2-3, with 10 bases matching TRBD2. V lost 10 bases and J lost 2; bases outside the gene matches: 6. The germline V gene encodes CDR1 MNHEY and CDR2 SMNVEV (reference sequence). The CDR3 runs 14 residues. CDR3 loop: CATASGGYTDTQYF. DNA for the CDR3: TGTGCCACCGCTAGCGGGGGTTACACAGATACGCAGTATTTT.

The V call is TRBV9, the J call TRBJ1-1; D gene unclear. V was clipped by 5 bases and J by 1 base, with 6 bases between them. There are 12 residues in the CDR3. Germline CDR1 is SGDLS and CDR2 is YYNGEE. The CDR3 DNA sequence: TGTGCCAGCAGTTCCTCGAACACTGAAGCTTTCTTT. This sequence encodes CASSSSNTEAFF.

The V gene is TRBV27, the J gene TRBJ2-7; 10 bases align to TRBD2. Germline CDR1 and CDR2: MNHEY and SMNVEV (reference sequence). This CDR3 is built from 14 residues. J was trimmed by 0 bases and V by 5 bases; bases with no gene match: 1. CDR3 sequence (DNA): TGTGCCAGCAGTCCTAGCGGGAGCTCCTACGAGCAGTACTTC. Its translation: CASSPSGSSYEQYF.

In this sample, this clone turned up once. This chain links TRBV7-8 with TRBJ1-5, with D maybe TRBD1 (5 bases). With 2 bases removed from V and 4 bases from J, the gap between germline ends came to 18 bases. In germline, CDR1 is SGHVS, CDR2 FQNEAQ. The CDR3 spans 17 residues. The CDR3 sequence is CASSLSFGDGGNQPQHF. The DNA for the CDR3 is TGTGCCAGCAGCTTATCGTTCGGGGACGGGGGAAATCAGCCCCAGCATTTT.

This chain joins TRBV28 and TRBJ2-1; perhaps TRBD1 as D (5 bases). The CDR3 runs 13 residues. Germline-derived CDR1 and CDR2 are MDHEN and SYDVKM. Trimming removed 7 bases from V and 6 bases from J, with 13 bases in between. CDR3 region: CASNRQNSNEQFF. CDR3 nucleotides: TGTGCCAGCAATAGACAGAACTCCAATGAGCAGTTCTTC.

This chain links TRBV12-3 or TRBV12-4 with TRBJ1-2; D call uncertain. V lost 8 bases and J 8 bases, leaving 12 bases between the germline ends. The CDR3 spans 11 residues. For the CDR3, the DNA is TGTGCCAGCCCGGGTGCGCGAGGCTACACCTTC. Its translation: CASPGARGYTF.

The gene calls are TRBV5-1 and TRBJ2-1; 13 bases fit TRBD2. The V gene end was trimmed by 4 bases and the J gene end by 2 bases; junction bases not matched to a gene: 12. The CDR3 is made up of 19 amino acids. Per the germline V gene, CDR1 is SGHRS and CDR2 is YFSETQ. CDR3 bases: TGCGCCAGCAGCGGGTACTCCGGGACTAGCGGGACCGCCTACAATGAGCAGTTCTTC. Translating it yields CASSGYSGTSGTAYNEQFF.

The rearrangement joins TRBV4-2 to TRBJ2-2, with 12 bases fitting TRBD2. Trimming removed 1 base from V and 5 bases from J; junction bases left unmatched: 11. This CDR3 comprises 19 residues. In germline, CDR1 is LGHNA, CDR2 YNFKEQ. CDR3 region: CASSQVRLAGGQFTGELFF. In nucleotides, the CDR3 is TGTGCCAGCAGCCAAGTCCGCCTAGCGGGGGGGCAGTTTACCGGGGAGCTGTTTTTT.

This chain joins TRBV5-1 and TRBJ2-1, with 8 bases aligning to TRBD2. The CDR3 spans 14 residues. V was pared by 3 bases and J by 4 bases, with 3 bases of the junction left unmatched. Germline V gives CDR1 SGHRS, CDR2 YFSETQ. CDR3 residues: CASSSGTSYNEQFF. The CDR3 bases are TGCGCCAGCAGCTCCGGGACTAGTTACAATGAGCAGTTCTTC.

The rearrangement links TRBV2 to TRBJ2-1; 11 bases align to TRBD1. The CDR3 spans 15 residues. Germline loops: CDR1 SNHLY, CDR2 FYNNEI. Trimming at V came to 6 bases and at J to 6 bases, leaving 7 bases not matched to a gene. Written as DNA, the CDR3 is TGTGCCAGCAGGGCCGGGACAGGGGGTTTCAATGAGCAGTTCTTC. It encodes CASRAGTGGFNEQFF.

V usage is TRBV12-3 or TRBV12-4 and J usage is TRBJ2-5; D ambiguous. Trimming shortened V by 3 bases and J by 5 bases, and 7 bases separated the two germline ends. The CDR3 contains 12 residues. As DNA, the CDR3 is TGTGCCAGCAGTTTCAACTCCGAGACCCAGTACTTC. Residues: CASSFNSETQYF.

The chain recombines TRBV4-1 with TRBJ1-5, with 7 bases aligning to TRBD1. This CDR3 region has 17 residues. Germline V lookup: CDR1 MGHRA, CDR2 YSYEKL. After removal of 3 bases from V and 2 bases from J, the junction contained 10 bases not matched to a gene. Here the CDR3 reads CASSQDYRGKGNQPQHF. CDR3 nucleotide sequence: TGCGCCAGCAGCCAGGATTACAGGGGCAAGGGCAATCAGCCCCAGCATTTT.

This chain links TRBV6-5 with TRBJ2-1, with TRBD1 matching over 7 bases. Unmatched junction bases numbered 2, after V lost 7 bases and J lost 8 bases. The CDR3 spans 11 residues. Germline V lookup: CDR1 MNHEY, CDR2 SVGAGI. CDR3 residues: CASIRGHEQFF. The CDR3 nucleotides are TGTGCCAGCATTAGGGGGCATGAGCAGTTCTTC.

This clone occurred once. V is TRBV28 and J is TRBJ2-2; 9 positions match TRBD2. V lost 5 bases and J lost 5; bases outside the gene matches: 6. The germline CDR1 and CDR2 sequences are MDHEN and SYDVKM. This CDR3 is built from 15 residues. The CDR3 region is CASSNLAGRTGELFF. CDR3 coding DNA: TGTGCCAGCAGTAATCTAGCGGGACGTACCGGGGAGCTGTTTTTT.

This clone was seen only once. V and J are TRBV11-2 and TRBJ2-3; 8 positions agree with TRBD2. CDR1 is SGHAT and CDR2 is FQNNGV in the germline V gene. The CDR3 contains 16 residues. J was trimmed by 6 bases and V by 5 bases; bases with no gene match: 13. The CDR3 reads CASSHPKRELRDTQYF. The CDR3 DNA reads as TGTGCCAGCAGCCACCCCAAGCGGGAGTTACGGGATACGCAGTATTTT. Full variable domain (remainder filled in from reference TRBV11-2 and TRBJ2-3): EAGVAQSPRYKIIEKRQSVAFWCNPISGHATLYWYQQILGQGPKLLIQFQNNGVVDDSQLPKDRFSAERLKGVDSTLKIQPAKLEDSAVYLCASSHPKRELRDTQYFGPGTRLTVL.

This chain uses TRBV7-2 with TRBJ2-5; D is ambiguous. Germline loops: CDR1 SGHTA, CDR2 FQGNSA. V dropped 2 bases and J dropped 5 bases, with 12 bases sitting between them. The CDR3 covers 14 residues. In DNA form, the CDR3 reads TGTGCCAGCAGCTTATGGTCTCTAGGCGAGACCCAGTACTTC. Amino acid sequence: CASSLWSLGETQYF.

The chain couples TRBV6-5 to TRBJ1-2; no reliable D call. Germline-derived CDR1 and CDR2 are MNHEY and SVGAGI. V was shortened by 0 bases and J by 6 bases, with 11 bases between the two germline ends. The CDR3 extends over 14 amino acids. The CDR3 bases are TGTGCCAGCAGTTACTCACGGGAAATAAATGGCTACACCTTC. Translating it yields CASSYSREINGYTF.

The CDR3 loop is CASSLGQGGEAFF. The CDR3, as DNA: TGCGCCAGCAGCCTCGGACAGGGGGGTGAAGCTTTCTTT. This chain links TRBV5-1 with TRBJ1-1; 10 bases agree with TRBD1. CDR1 is SGHRS and CDR2 is YFSETQ in the germline V gene. Losses at the gene ends were 4 bases for V and 7 bases for J; bases not matched to a gene: 4. The CDR3 runs to 13 residues. The full variable domain, completed using reference TRBV5-1 and TRBJ1-1, is KAGVTQTPRYLIKTRGQQVTLSCSPISGHRSVSWYQQTPGQGLQFLFEYFSETQRNKGNFPGRFSGRQFSNSRSEMNVSTLELGDSALYLCASSLGQGGEAFFGQGTRLTVV.

The gene calls are TRBV19 and TRBJ1-3; 9 bases match TRBD1. V shed 5 bases and J 13 bases; nucleotides not matched to a gene: 6. This CDR3 has 12 residues. In germline, CDR1 is LNHDA, CDR2 SQIVND (reference sequence). CDR3 region: CASSSTGGDIYF. The CDR3 coding sequence is TGTGCCAGTAGTTCTACAGGGGGCGATATATATTTT.

The V call is TRBV7-8, the J call TRBJ1-4; no definite D call. Germline CDR1 is SGHVS and CDR2 is FQNEAQ. The CDR3 consists of 16 residues. Trimming left V 5 bases short and J 1 base short, with 14 bases between. In nucleotides, the CDR3 is TGTGCCAGCAGCGACTCGGGATGGGGAACTAATGAAAAACTGTTTTTT. Its translation is CASSDSGWGTNEKLFF.